The TCR beta chain described here comes from a study of tissue T cells after allogeneic stem cell transplantation. The study, taken as a whole, reports: Tissue-detected TCR repertoire was only partly captured by blood and spleen T cells. Some tissue clones might be persisting host cells; their alloreactivity or antigen specificity was not determined. TCR repertoires tracked anatomic similarity, regardless of disease or transplant status.

Sequencing used immunoSEQ multiplex PCR; TCRdb keeps in-frame clones, though not all of them. The sample yields around 9,100 clones, 45% to 70% seen once. Germline values: CDR1 SGHRS, CDR2 YFSETQ. The CDR3 totals 12 residues. Trimming cost V 0 bases and J 6 bases, with 6 bases left between them. Judged by abundance, this clone is medium-sized. Its antigen is unidentified. GI sites, liver, skin and spleen were taken after median 9.75 post-mortem hours. The V and J genes are TRBV5-1 and TRBJ1-2; the D is unclear. The clonotype was recovered from a female donor of 60 years or more with lung cancer. Material: tissue from the jejunum, obtained at autopsy. DNA for the CDR3: TGCGCCAGCAGCTTGGGACTGGATGGCTACACCTTC. The encoded protein is CASSLGLDGYTF.